The T cell receptor (beta chain) described here comes from a study of blood T cell repertoires in COVID-19. Across the study: Specimens from acute and convalescent COVID-19 originated in the United States, Italy and Spain. PBMCs, B-cell-depleted T cells, or T cells were the source of the cDNA or gDNA that made up the material.

This clone was detected a few times. Original handling: Reference gene primers were amplified, and this amplification served to estimate nucleated cell counts. The protocol was immunoSEQ multiplex PCR, while the TCRdb copy is restricted to in-frame clones and leaves out a portion. V and J calls and clone size are given by that table; D and trimming were obtained from the DNA. The sample consists of roughly 20,000 clones, over 60% of them appearing once. Germline V gives CDR1 SGHRS, CDR2 YFSETQ. Germline trimming cut 4 bases from V and 4 bases from J; bases unmatched to any gene: 6. The CDR3 covers 14 residues.

Material for sequencing was peripheral blood. The receptor's source is a man aged 55-75 years with active COVID-19. The chain is built from TRBV5-1 and TRBJ2-7; TRBD1 agrees at 9 bases. Here the CDR3 DNA reads TGCGCCAGCAGCCAACAGGGGGCCCCTTACGAGCAGTACTTC. Protein product: CASSQQGAPYEQYF.